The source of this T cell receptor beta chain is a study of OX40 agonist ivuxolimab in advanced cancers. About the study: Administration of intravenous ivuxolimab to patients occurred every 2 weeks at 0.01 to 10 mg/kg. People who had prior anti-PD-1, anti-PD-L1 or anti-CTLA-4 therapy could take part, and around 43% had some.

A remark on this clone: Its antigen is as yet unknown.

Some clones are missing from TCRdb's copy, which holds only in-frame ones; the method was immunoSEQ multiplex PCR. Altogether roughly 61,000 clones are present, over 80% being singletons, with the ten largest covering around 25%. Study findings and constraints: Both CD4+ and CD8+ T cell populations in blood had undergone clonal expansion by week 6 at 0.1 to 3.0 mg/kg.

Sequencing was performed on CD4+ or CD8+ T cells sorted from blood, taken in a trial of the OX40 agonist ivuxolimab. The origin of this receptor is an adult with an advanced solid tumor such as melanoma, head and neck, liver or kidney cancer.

DNA for the CDR3: TGTGCCAGCAGCTTAGGGCCGGGGACAGAGACCCAGTACTTC. As protein: CASSLGPGTETQYF. J is TRBJ2-5 and V is TRBV7-2; the D call may be TRBD1 or TRBD2 (5 bases each). Deletions cut 1 base from V and 4 bases from J, with 10 bases between. The CDR3 has 14 residues. Per germline, CDR1 SGHTA and CDR2 FQGNSA.